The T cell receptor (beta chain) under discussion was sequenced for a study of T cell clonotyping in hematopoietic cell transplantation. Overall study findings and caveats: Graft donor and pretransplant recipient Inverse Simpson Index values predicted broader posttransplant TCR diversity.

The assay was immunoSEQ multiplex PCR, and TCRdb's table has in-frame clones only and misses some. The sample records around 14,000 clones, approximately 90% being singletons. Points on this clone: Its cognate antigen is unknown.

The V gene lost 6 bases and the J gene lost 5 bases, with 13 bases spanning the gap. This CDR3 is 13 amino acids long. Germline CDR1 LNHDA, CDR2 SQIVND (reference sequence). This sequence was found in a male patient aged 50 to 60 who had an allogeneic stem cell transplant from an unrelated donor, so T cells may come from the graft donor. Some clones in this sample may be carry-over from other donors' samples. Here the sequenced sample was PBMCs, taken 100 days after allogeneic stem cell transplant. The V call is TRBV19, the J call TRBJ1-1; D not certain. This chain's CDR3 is CASSKWGGTEAFF. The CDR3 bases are TGTGCCAGTAGCAAATGGGGAGGGACTGAAGCTTTCTTT.